The 6 T cell receptor beta chains below were found in one sample sequenced in a study of T cell clones after liver transplantation (dated by TCRdb to about 2019). Library construction relied on the immunoSEQ multiplex PCR assay. TCRdb retrieved this table from immuneACCESS and kept in-frame rearrangements only. Not all clones are present; in checked studies, unresolved V genes account for under half, and no reason is known for the remainder. The sample table holds 75,000 to 100,000 clones, of which around four fifths were seen once. Approximately 0.45% of the sample comes from the top ten. The sequences come from CD4+ T cells from blood, collected 45 to 47 months after liver transplant. These receptor sequences come from a human patient who received a liver transplant. Some T cells may derive from the graft donor when a transplant has been performed.

This clone was recorded once. V and J are TRBV10-3 and TRBJ1-2; no reliable D call. Germline lookup yields CDR1 ENHRY and CDR2 SYGVKD. This CDR3 is 12 amino acids long. V lost 4 bases, J lost 5 bases, and 8 bases lay in between. The chain's CDR3 is CAISGSMYGYTF. CDR3 DNA sequence: TGTGCCATCAGTGGGAGCATGTATGGCTACACCTTC.

This sequence joins TRBV18 and TRBJ1-3, with D tentatively TRBD1 (6 bases). The CDR3 contains 18 residues. Between the trimmed V and J ends, which lost 3 bases and 0 bases, there was a span of 18 bases. Germline V gene lookup returns CDR1 KGHSH and CDR2 LQKENI. This CDR3 is CASSPRTGRTSSGNTIYF. CDR3 nucleotide sequence: TGTGCCAGCTCACCGCGAACAGGGCGCACTAGCTCTGGAAACACCATATATTTT.

Only a few counts were recorded for this clone. This sample also contains other DNA sequences that code for the same CDR3. This sequence joins TRBV6-1 and TRBJ2-7; 8 nucleotides match TRBD1. Germline V gene data show CDR1 as MNHNS and CDR2 as SASEGT. Unmatched junction bases numbered 8, after V lost 4 bases and J lost 3 bases. The CDR3 has 15 residues. The chain's CDR3 is CASSVGQGAFYEQYF. DNA of the CDR3: TGTGCCAGCAGTGTCGGGCAGGGGGCTTTCTACGAGCAGTACTTC.

The chain employs TRBV9 and TRBJ2-7; D is uncertain. Trimming left V 1 base short and J 4 bases short, with 9 bases between. Germline V gene data show CDR1 as SGDLS and CDR2 as YYNGEE. This CDR3 region has 13 residues. The CDR3 spells CASSVIPDYEQYF. The CDR3 DNA sequence: TGTGCCAGCAGCGTAATTCCGGATTACGAGCAGTACTTC.

The chain joins TRBV9 to TRBJ1-1, with 10 positions matching TRBD1. The CDR3 is 15 amino acids. With 0 bases clipped from V and 5 bases from J, the junction kept 4 bases outside the gene matches. CDR1 and CDR2 (germline): SGDLS, YYNGEE. The CDR3, as DNA: TGTGCCAGCAGCGTAGTAGGACAGGGGGATACTGAAGCTTTCTTT. As protein: CASSVVGQGDTEAFF.

J is TRBJ1-2 and V is TRBV6-5; D not certain. Germline CDR1 MNHEY, CDR2 SVGAGI. This CDR3 has 12 residues. Trimming stripped 5 bases from V and 7 bases from J, with 11 bases between. CDR3 nucleotide sequence: TGTGCCAGCAGTCCCGGGGTAGGTGGCTACACCTTC. It encodes CASSPGVGGYTF.